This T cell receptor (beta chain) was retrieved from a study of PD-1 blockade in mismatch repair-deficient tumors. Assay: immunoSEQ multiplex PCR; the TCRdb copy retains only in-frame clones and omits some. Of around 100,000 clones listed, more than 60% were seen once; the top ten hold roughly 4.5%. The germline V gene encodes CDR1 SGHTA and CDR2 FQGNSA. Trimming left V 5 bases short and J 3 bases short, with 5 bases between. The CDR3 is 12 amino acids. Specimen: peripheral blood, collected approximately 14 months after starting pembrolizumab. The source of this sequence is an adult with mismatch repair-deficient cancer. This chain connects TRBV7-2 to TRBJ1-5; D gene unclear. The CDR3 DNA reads TGTGCCAGCAGCCGGGTCAATCAGCCCCAGCATTTT. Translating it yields CASSRVNQPQHF.